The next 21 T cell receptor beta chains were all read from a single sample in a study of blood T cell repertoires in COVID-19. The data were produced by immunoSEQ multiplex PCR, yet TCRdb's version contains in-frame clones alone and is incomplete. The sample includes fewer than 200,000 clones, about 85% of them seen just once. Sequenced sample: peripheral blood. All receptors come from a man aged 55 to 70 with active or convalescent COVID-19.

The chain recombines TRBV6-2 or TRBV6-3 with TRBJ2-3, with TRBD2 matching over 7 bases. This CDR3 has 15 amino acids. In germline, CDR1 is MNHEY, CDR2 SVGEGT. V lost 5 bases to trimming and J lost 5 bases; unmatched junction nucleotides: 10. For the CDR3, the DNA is TGTGCCAGCAGTCGCCGGGACTATACCAGAGATACGCAGTATTTT. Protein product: CASSRRDYTRDTQYF.

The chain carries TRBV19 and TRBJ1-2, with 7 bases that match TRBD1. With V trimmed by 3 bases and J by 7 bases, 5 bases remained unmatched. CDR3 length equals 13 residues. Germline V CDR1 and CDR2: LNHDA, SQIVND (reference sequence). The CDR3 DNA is TGTGCCAGTAGTATCCGGGGACAGTCTGGCTACACCTTC. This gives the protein CASSIRGQSGYTF. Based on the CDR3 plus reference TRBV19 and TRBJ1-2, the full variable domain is DGGITQSPKYLFRKEGQNVTLSCEQNLNHDAMYWYRQDPGQGLRLIYYSQIVNDFQKGDIAEGYSVSREKKESFPLTVTSAQKNPTAFYLCASSIRGQSGYTFGSGTRLTVV.

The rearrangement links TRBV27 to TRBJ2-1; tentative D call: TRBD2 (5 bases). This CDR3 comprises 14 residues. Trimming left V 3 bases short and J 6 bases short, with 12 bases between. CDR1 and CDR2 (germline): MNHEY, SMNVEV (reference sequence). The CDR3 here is CASSFVGRGNEQFF. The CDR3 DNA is TGTGCCAGCAGTTTCGTAGGACGGGGCAATGAGCAGTTCTTC.

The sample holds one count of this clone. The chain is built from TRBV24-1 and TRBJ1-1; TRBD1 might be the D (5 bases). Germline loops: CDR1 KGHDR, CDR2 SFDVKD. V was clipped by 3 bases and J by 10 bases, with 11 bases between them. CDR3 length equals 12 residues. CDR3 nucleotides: TGTGCCACCAGTGATCCGGGGGGAAGAGCTTTCTTT. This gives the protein CATSDPGGRAFF.

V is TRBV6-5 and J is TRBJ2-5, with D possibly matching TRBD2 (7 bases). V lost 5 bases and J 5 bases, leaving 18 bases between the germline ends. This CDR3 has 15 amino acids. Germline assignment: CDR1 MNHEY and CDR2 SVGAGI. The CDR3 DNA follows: TGTGCCAGCAGTCCGTGGGGGGGCGCTGGGGAGACCCAGTACTTC. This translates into CASSPWGGAGETQYF.

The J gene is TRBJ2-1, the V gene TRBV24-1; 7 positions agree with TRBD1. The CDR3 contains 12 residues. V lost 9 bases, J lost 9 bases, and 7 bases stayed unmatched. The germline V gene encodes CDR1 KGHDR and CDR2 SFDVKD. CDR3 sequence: CATAGQAGEQFF. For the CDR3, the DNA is TGTGCCACCGCAGGACAGGCGGGTGAGCAGTTCTTC.

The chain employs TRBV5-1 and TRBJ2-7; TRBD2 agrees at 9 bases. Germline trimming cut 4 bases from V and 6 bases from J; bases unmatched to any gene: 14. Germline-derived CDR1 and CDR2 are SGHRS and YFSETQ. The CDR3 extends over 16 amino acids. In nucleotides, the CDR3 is TGCGCCAGCAGCCCTCCAGGCGGGGGGGTTGTATCCGAGCAGTACTTC. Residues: CASSPPGGGVVSEQYF. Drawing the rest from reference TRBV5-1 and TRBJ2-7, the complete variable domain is KAGVTQTPRYLIKTRGQQVTLSCSPISGHRSVSWYQQTPGQGLQFLFEYFSETQRNKGNFPGRFSGRQFSNSRSEMNVSTLELGDSALYLCASSPPGGGVVSEQYFGPGTRLTVT.

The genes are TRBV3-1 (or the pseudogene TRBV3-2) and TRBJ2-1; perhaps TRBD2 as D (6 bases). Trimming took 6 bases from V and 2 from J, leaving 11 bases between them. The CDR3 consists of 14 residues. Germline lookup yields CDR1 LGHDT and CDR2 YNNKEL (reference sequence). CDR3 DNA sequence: TGTGCCAGCAGAAACGGGGGAGCCTACAATGAGCAGTTCTTC. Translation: CASRNGGAYNEQFF.

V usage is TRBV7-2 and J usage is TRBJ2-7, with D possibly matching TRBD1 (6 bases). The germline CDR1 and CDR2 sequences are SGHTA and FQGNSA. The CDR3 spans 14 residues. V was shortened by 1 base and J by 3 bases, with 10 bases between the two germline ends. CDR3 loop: CASSLEGQRYEQYF. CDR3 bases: TGTGCCAGCAGCTTAGAAGGACAGCGCTACGAGCAGTACTTC.

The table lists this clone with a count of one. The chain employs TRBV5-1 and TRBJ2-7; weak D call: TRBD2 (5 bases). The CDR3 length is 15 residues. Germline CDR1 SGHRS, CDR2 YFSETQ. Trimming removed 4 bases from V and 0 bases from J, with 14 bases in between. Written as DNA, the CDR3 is TGCGCCAGCAGCCCGGAACCGGGATTCTCCTACGAGCAGTACTTC. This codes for CASSPEPGFSYEQYF.

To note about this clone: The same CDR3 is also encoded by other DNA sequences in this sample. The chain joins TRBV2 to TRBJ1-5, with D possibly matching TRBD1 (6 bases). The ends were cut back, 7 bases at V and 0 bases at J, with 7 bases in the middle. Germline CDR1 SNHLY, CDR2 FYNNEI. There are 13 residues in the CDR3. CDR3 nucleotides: TGTGCCAGCAAGGGGGATAGCAATCAGCCCCAGCATTTT. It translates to CASKGDSNQPQHF.

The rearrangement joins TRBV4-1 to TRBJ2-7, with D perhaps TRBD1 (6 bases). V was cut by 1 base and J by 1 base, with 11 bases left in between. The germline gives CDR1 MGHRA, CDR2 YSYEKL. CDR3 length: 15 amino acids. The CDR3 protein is CASSQAGTSSYEQYF. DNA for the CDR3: TGCGCCAGCAGCCAAGCGGGGACATCTTCCTACGAGCAGTACTTC.

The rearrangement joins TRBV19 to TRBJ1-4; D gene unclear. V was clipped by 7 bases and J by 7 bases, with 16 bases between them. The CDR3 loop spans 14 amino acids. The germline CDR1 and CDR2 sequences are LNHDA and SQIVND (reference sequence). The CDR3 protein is CASTPGRSGEKLFF. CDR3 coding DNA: TGTGCCAGTACTCCGGGTCGGTCGGGTGAAAAACTGTTTTTT.

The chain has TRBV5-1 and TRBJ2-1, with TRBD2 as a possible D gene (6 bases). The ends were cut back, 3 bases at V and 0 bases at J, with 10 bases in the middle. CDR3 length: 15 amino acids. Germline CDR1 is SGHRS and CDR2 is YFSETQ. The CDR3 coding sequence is TGCGCCAGCAGCTCGGACGGGAGCTCCTACAATGAGCAGTTCTTC. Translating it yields CASSSDGSSYNEQFF.

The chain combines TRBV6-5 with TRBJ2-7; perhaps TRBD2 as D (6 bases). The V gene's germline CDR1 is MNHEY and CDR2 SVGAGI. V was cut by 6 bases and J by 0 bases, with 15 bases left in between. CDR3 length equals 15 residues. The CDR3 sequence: CASRRDPKSSYEQYF. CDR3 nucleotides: TGTGCCAGCAGGCGGGACCCCAAGAGCTCCTACGAGCAGTACTTC.

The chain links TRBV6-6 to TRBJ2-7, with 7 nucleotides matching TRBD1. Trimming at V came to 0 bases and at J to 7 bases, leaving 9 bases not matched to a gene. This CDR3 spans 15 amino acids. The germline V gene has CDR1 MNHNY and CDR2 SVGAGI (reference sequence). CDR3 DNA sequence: TGTGCCAGCAGTTACTCGAGGGACAGAAGGGCGGAGCAGTACTTC. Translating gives CASSYSRDRRAEQYF.

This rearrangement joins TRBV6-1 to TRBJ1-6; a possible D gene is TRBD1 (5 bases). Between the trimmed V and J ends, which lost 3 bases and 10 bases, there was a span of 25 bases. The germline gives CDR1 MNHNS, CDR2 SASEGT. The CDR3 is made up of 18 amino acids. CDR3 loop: CASSDPPGVILLGSPLHF. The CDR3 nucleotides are TGTGCCAGCAGTGACCCCCCGGGGGTGATATTATTGGGGTCACCCCTCCACTTT.

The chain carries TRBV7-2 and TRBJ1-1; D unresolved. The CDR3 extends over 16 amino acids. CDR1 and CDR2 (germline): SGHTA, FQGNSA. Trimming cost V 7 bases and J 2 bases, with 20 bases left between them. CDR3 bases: TGTGCCAGCACCTTCAGCGGAGGCGGATTTAACACTGAAGCTTTCTTT. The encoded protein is CASTFSGGGFNTEAFF.

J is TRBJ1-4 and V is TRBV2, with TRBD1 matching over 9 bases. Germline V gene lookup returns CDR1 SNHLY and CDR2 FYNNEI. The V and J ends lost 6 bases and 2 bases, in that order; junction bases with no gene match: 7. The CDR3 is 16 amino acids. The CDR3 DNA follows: TGTGCCAGCAGCCTCGACAGGGGGAAGACTAATGAAAAACTGTTTTTT. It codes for CASSLDRGKTNEKLFF. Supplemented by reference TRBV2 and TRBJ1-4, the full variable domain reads EPEVTQTPSHQVTQMGQEVILRCVPISNHLYFYWYRQILGQKVEFLVSFYNNEISEKSEIFDDQFSVERPDGSNFTLKIRSTKLEDSAMYFCASSLDRGKTNEKLFFGSGTQLSVL.

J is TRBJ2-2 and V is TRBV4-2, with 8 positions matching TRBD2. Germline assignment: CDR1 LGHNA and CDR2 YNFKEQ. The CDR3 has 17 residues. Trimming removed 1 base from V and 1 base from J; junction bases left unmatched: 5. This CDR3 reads CASSQASGGRNTGELFF. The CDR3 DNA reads TGTGCCAGCAGCCAAGCGAGCGGGGGCCGGAACACCGGGGAGCTGTTTTTT.

CDR3: CAWSAGQEYGYTF. The CDR3 DNA is TGTGCCTGGAGTGCCGGACAGGAGTATGGCTACACCTTC. V and J are TRBV30 and TRBJ1-2, with 7 bases fitting TRBD1. This CDR3 has 13 amino acids. With 1 base clipped from V and 5 bases from J, the junction kept 4 bases outside the gene matches. The germline V gene encodes CDR1 GTSNPN and CDR2 SVGIG (reference sequence).